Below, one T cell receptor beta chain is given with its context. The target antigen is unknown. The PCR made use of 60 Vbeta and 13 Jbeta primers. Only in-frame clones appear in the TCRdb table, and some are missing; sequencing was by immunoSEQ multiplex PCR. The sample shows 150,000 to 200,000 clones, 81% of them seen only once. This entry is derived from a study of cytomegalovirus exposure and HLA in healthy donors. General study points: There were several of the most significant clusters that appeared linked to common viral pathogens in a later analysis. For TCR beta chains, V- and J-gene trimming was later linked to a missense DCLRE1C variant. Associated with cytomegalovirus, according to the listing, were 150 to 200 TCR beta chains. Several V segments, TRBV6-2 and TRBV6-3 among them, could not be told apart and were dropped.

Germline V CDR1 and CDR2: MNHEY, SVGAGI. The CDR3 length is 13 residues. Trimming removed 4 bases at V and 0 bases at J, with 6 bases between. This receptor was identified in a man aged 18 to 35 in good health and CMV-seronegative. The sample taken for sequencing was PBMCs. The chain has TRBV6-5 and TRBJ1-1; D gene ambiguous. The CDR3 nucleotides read TGTGCCAGCAGTTCCACGGTGAACACTGAAGCTTTCTTT. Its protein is CASSSTVNTEAFF.